The present T cell receptor beta chain was sequenced within a study of blood T cell repertoires in COVID-19. At the level of the study: COVID-19 samples collected from the United States, Italy and Spain covered acute and convalescent phases.

Original data processing: Cell counts per sample came from amplifying reference gene primers. Using immunoSEQ multiplex PCR, the repertoire was profiled, and TCRdb retains in-frame clones only, with some absent. The D gene and trimming were derived from the DNA, and the V and J assignments and clone size from that table. The sample has around 200,000 clones, roughly four fifths seen once. Germline trimming cut 6 bases from V and 10 bases from J; bases unmatched to any gene: 10. The CDR3 is 14 residues long. Germline CDR1 SQVTM, CDR2 ANQGSEA. The V and J genes are TRBV29-1 and TRBJ2-2; 11 nucleotides match TRBD1. The TCR sequence derives from a young man with active or convalescent COVID-19. Source material: peripheral blood. The CDR3 nucleotides read TGCAGCGTACAACGGGGGACAGGGGGTGAGGAGCTGTTTTTT. Amino acids: CSVQRGTGGEELFF.